Listed below are T cell receptor beta chains from one sample, sequenced in a study of cytomegalovirus exposure and HLA in healthy donors. Assay: immunoSEQ multiplex PCR; the TCRdb copy retains only in-frame clones and omits some. This sample has 150,000 or so clones, with over 75% found just once. The sample was PBMCs. Receptors were obtained from a woman between 50 and 59 years old in good health and CMV-seropositive. The CDR3 runs from the conserved cysteine through the conserved F or W. Each record gives: clone size, D gene, V gene, J gene, CDR3 protein, CDR3 DNA. The D gene is left open where the match is weak. Some rows have no size entry. The others give once, few or many, or a class for an expanded clone.

clone size: NA
D gene: NA
V gene: TRBV13
J gene: TRBJ2-7
CDR3 protein: CASSLGRRDEQYF
CDR3 DNA: TGTGCCAGCAGCTTAGGGCGGAGGGACGAGCAGTACTTC

clone size: NA
D gene: NA
V gene: TRBV19
J gene: TRBJ1-2
CDR3 protein: CASTSEGRENGYTF
CDR3 DNA: TGTGCCAGTACCTCCGAAGGTAGGGAGAATGGCTACACCTTC

clone size: NA
D gene: TRBD2
V gene: TRBV4-1
J gene: TRBJ2-7
CDR3 protein: CASSQEKRGGIYEQYF
CDR3 DNA: TGCGCCAGCAGCCAAGAGAAGCGGGGGGGAATTTACGAGCAGTACTTC

clone size: NA
D gene: NA
V gene: TRBV7-2
J gene: TRBJ2-7
CDR3 protein: CASSLAFTGNEQYF
CDR3 DNA: TGTGCCAGCAGCTTAGCCTTCACAGGGAACGAGCAGTACTTC

clone size: NA
D gene: NA
V gene: TRBV7-9
J gene: TRBJ1-1
CDR3 protein: CSSSDRERGEAFF
CDR3 DNA: TGTTCCAGCAGCGACCGGGAGCGAGGGGAAGCTTTCTTT

clone size: NA
D gene: TRBD1
V gene: TRBV7-6
J gene: TRBJ2-5
CDR3 protein: CASSTGQGGETQYF
CDR3 DNA: TGTGCCAGCAGCACGGGACAGGGGGGGGAGACCCAGTACTTC

clone size: NA
D gene: NA
V gene: TRBV4-3
J gene: TRBJ2-3
CDR3 protein: CASSQDLGVDTQYF
CDR3 DNA: TGCGCCAGCAGCCAAGATCTCGGGGTGGATACGCAGTATTTT

clone size: NA
D gene: NA
V gene: TRBV7-3
J gene: TRBJ2-3
CDR3 protein: CASSLKGGNTQYF
CDR3 DNA: TGTGCCAGCAGCTTAAAAGGCGGAAATACGCAGTATTTT

clone size: few
D gene: TRBD1
V gene: TRBV9
J gene: TRBJ2-7
CDR3 protein: CASSARGRTEQYF
CDR3 DNA: TGTGCCAGCAGCGCCAGGGGGCGAACCGAGCAGTACTTC

clone size: NA
D gene: NA
V gene: TRBV28
J gene: TRBJ1-1
CDR3 protein: CASSFGTPNTEAFF
CDR3 DNA: TGTGCCAGCAGCTTCGGGACACCGAACACTGAAGCTTTCTTT

clone size: few
D gene: TRBD2
V gene: TRBV7-9
J gene: TRBJ2-1
CDR3 protein: CSSSLTSVRDNEQFF
CDR3 DNA: TGTTCCAGCAGCTTAACTAGCGTTCGCGACAATGAGCAGTTCTTC

clone size: NA
D gene: NA
V gene: TRBV19
J gene: TRBJ1-5
CDR3 protein: CASDQSGTSGNQPQHF
CDR3 DNA: TGTGCCAGCGACCAATCCGGGACATCAGGCAATCAGCCCCAGCATTTT

clone size: NA
D gene: TRBD1
V gene: TRBV4-1
J gene: TRBJ1-2
CDR3 protein: CASSQAGTAAYGYTF
CDR3 DNA: TGCGCCAGCAGCCAAGCCGGGACAGCAGCCTATGGCTACACCTTC

clone size: NA
D gene: NA
V gene: TRBV18
J gene: TRBJ2-2
CDR3 protein: CASSPNPANTGELFF
CDR3 DNA: TGTGCCAGCTCACCTAATCCGGCGAACACCGGGGAGCTGTTTTTT

clone size: NA
D gene: NA
V gene: TRBV29-1
J gene: TRBJ2-3
CDR3 protein: CSADGYTDTQYF
CDR3 DNA: TGCAGCGCTGACGGGTACACAGATACGCAGTATTTT

clone size: NA
D gene: TRBD2
V gene: TRBV7-8
J gene: TRBJ2-1
CDR3 protein: CASSLRSGNYNEQFF
CDR3 DNA: TGTGCCAGCAGCTTAAGGAGCGGGAACTACAATGAGCAGTTCTTC

clone size: NA
D gene: TRBD2
V gene: TRBV29-1
J gene: TRBJ2-7
CDR3 protein: CSGGLAGLREQYF
CDR3 DNA: TGCAGCGGTGGACTAGCGGGACTTAGGGAGCAGTACTTC

clone size: NA
D gene: NA
V gene: TRBV6-1
J gene: TRBJ1-5
CDR3 protein: CASSENMGNQPQHF
CDR3 DNA: TGTGCCAGCAGTGAGAACATGGGCAATCAGCCCCAGCATTTT

clone size: NA
D gene: NA
V gene: TRBV7-3
J gene: TRBJ2-7
CDR3 protein: CASSLAAGYHEQYF
CDR3 DNA: TGTGCCAGCAGCTTAGCGGCAGGGTACCACGAGCAGTACTTC

clone size: NA
D gene: TRBD1
V gene: TRBV4-2
J gene: TRBJ2-7
CDR3 protein: CATGTGDSYEQYF
CDR3 DNA: TGTGCCACCGGGACAGGGGACTCCTACGAGCAGTACTTC

clone size: NA
D gene: NA
V gene: TRBV27
J gene: TRBJ2-3
CDR3 protein: CASSLRGTDTQYF
CDR3 DNA: TGTGCCAGCAGTTTGAGGGGCACAGATACGCAGTATTTT

clone size: NA
D gene: NA
V gene: TRBV28
J gene: TRBJ1-2
CDR3 protein: CASSRLRAGYGYTF
CDR3 DNA: TGTGCCAGCAGCCGCCTCAGGGCCGGCTATGGCTACACCTTC

clone size: NA
D gene: TRBD1
V gene: TRBV11-2
J gene: TRBJ2-1
CDR3 protein: CASSRTGSIGNEQFF
CDR3 DNA: TGTGCCAGCAGTCGGACAGGGAGCATTGGCAATGAGCAGTTCTTC

clone size: NA
D gene: NA
V gene: TRBV4-3
J gene: TRBJ2-2
CDR3 protein: CASSHNPGGGVGTGELFF
CDR3 DNA: TGCGCCAGCAGCCATAACCCCGGAGGGGGCGTGGGTACCGGGGAGCTGTTTTTT

clone size: once
D gene: TRBD1
V gene: TRBV28
J gene: TRBJ2-5
CDR3 protein: CASSPGDSQETQYF
CDR3 DNA: TGTGCCAGCAGTCCCGGGGACAGCCAAGAGACCCAGTACTTC

clone size: NA
D gene: NA
V gene: TRBV28
J gene: TRBJ2-7
CDR3 protein: CASSMGGGTYEQYF
CDR3 DNA: TGTGCCAGCAGTATGGGTGGGGGGACCTACGAGCAGTACTTC

clone size: NA
D gene: TRBD2
V gene: TRBV11-2
J gene: TRBJ2-5
CDR3 protein: CASVGGGRETQYF
CDR3 DNA: TGTGCCAGCGTCGGGGGAGGGAGGGAGACCCAGTACTTC

clone size: few
D gene: NA
V gene: TRBV19
J gene: TRBJ1-5
CDR3 protein: CASRDGRVTNQPQHF
CDR3 DNA: TGTGCCAGTAGAGACGGCAGGGTTACCAATCAGCCCCAGCATTTT

clone size: NA
D gene: NA
V gene: TRBV7-2
J gene: TRBJ2-4
CDR3 protein: CASSPQGYLAKNIQYF
CDR3 DNA: TGTGCCAGCAGCCCCCAGGGATACCTAGCCAAAAACATTCAGTACTTC

clone size: NA
D gene: NA
V gene: TRBV5-1
J gene: TRBJ1-2
CDR3 protein: CASSERTETNYGYTF
CDR3 DNA: TGCGCCAGCAGCGAAAGGACAGAAACAAACTATGGCTACACCTTC

clone size: NA
D gene: NA
V gene: TRBV11-2
J gene: TRBJ1-4
CDR3 protein: CASSLGYRDAEKLFF
CDR3 DNA: TGTGCCAGCAGCTTAGGGTACAGGGATGCTGAAAAACTGTTTTTT

clone size: once
D gene: TRBD1
V gene: TRBV4-1
J gene: TRBJ2-1
CDR3 protein: CASSRGLGTVGDEQFF
CDR3 DNA: TGCGCCAGCAGCCGCGGTCTCGGGACAGTGGGGGATGAGCAGTTCTTC

clone size: NA
D gene: NA
V gene: TRBV29-1
J gene: TRBJ2-2
CDR3 protein: CSVEPGNTGELFF
CDR3 DNA: TGCAGCGTTGAACCCGGGAACACCGGGGAGCTGTTTTTT

clone size: NA
D gene: NA
V gene: TRBV29-1
J gene: TRBJ2-6
CDR3 protein: CSVISISGANVLTF
CDR3 DNA: TGCAGCGTTATTTCCATCTCTGGGGCCAACGTCCTGACTTTC

clone size: few
D gene: NA
V gene: TRBV5-4
J gene: TRBJ1-1
CDR3 protein: CASSSEGNTEAFF
CDR3 DNA: TGTGCCAGCAGCTCTGAGGGGAACACTGAAGCTTTCTTT

clone size: NA
D gene: TRBD1
V gene: TRBV23-1
J gene: TRBJ2-7
CDR3 protein: CASSHSIRGTPPYEQYF
CDR3 DNA: TGCGCCAGCAGTCATTCGATCAGGGGGACACCCCCTTACGAGCAGTACTTC

clone size: once
D gene: TRBD2
V gene: TRBV19
J gene: TRBJ2-5
CDR3 protein: CASSNQRGIQETQYF
CDR3 DNA: TGTGCCAGTAGTAACCAGCGGGGGATCCAAGAGACCCAGTACTTC

clone size: few
D gene: NA
V gene: TRBV5-1
J gene: TRBJ1-4
CDR3 protein: CASSLAAGPNEKLFF
CDR3 DNA: TGCGCCAGCAGCTTGGCGGCAGGTCCTAATGAAAAACTGTTTTTT

clone size: NA
D gene: NA
V gene: TRBV7-3
J gene: TRBJ2-7
CDR3 protein: CASSLGGGYEQYF
CDR3 DNA: TGTGCCAGCAGCTTGGGAGGGGGCTACGAGCAGTACTTC

clone size: NA
D gene: NA
V gene: TRBV15
J gene: TRBJ1-6
CDR3 protein: CATNINGQGNSPLHF
CDR3 DNA: TGTGCCACCAATATAAACGGGCAGGGGAATTCACCCCTCCACTTT

clone size: NA
D gene: NA
V gene: TRBV5-1
J gene: TRBJ1-6
CDR3 protein: CASSLGAASNSPLHF
CDR3 DNA: TGCGCCAGCAGCCTGGGGGCAGCCTCTAATTCACCCCTCCACTTT

clone size: NA
D gene: NA
V gene: TRBV4-1
J gene: TRBJ2-4
CDR3 protein: CASSQEGASQNIQYF
CDR3 DNA: TGCGCCAGCAGCCAAGAGGGGGCCAGCCAAAACATTCAGTACTTC

clone size: NA
D gene: NA
V gene: TRBV19
J gene: TRBJ2-3
CDR3 protein: CASTDQGTDTQYF
CDR3 DNA: TGTGCCAGTACCGATCAGGGTACAGATACGCAGTATTTT

clone size: NA
D gene: NA
V gene: TRBV7-2
J gene: TRBJ2-2
CDR3 protein: CASSLESNSNTGELFF
CDR3 DNA: TGTGCCAGCAGCTTAGAATCCAATTCGAACACCGGGGAGCTGTTTTTT

clone size: NA
D gene: TRBD1
V gene: TRBV7-9
J gene: TRBJ2-7
CDR3 protein: CASSLGTGAREQYF
CDR3 DNA: TGTGCCAGCAGCCTCGGGACAGGGGCACGCGAGCAGTACTTC

clone size: NA
D gene: TRBD1
V gene: TRBV5-3
J gene: TRBJ2-7
CDR3 protein: CARSEHRQGLVDEQYF
CDR3 DNA: TGTGCCAGAAGCGAACACCGACAGGGGTTAGTAGACGAGCAGTACTTC

clone size: NA
D gene: TRBD2
V gene: TRBV4-2
J gene: TRBJ2-7
CDR3 protein: CASSQSVPGLDTGEQYF
CDR3 DNA: TGTGCCAGCAGCCAAAGCGTCCCGGGACTAGATACGGGCGAGCAGTACTTC